The subject of this entry is one T cell receptor (beta chain). This clonotype was observed a handful of times. The antigen it recognizes is unknown. No base quality values were provided; no much bigger clone lies one nucleotide off. Receptor libraries were prepared by RT-PCR. The sample was run on an Illumina HiSeq 2500. TCRdb passed the public sequencing reads through fastp at Q25 and MiXCR, retaining productive beta sequences. Records with the same CDR3 protein are collapsed into one entry carrying the most frequent genes and DNA. The sample data list roughly 670,000 distinct CDR3 sequences, and about 14% of these were observed just once. The ten top clones hold 7.5% to 8% of the sample. The cysteine opens and the phenylalanine closes a CDR3 of 14 amino acids. Only CDR3 DNA is held: 42 bases, read in frame from base 1. Based on the germline V gene (reference sequence), the CDR1 and CDR2 sequences are SEHNR and FQNEAQ. Germline trimming amounts to 4 bases on V and 12 bases on J, with 11 as the count of junction bases outside the gene matches.

These data come from a study of response to subunit inactivated influenza vaccine (dated by TCRdb to 2016 to 2018). A note on the overall study: Deep quantitative T cell receptor repertoire profiling was used in the study to track responses to a trivalent subunit inactivated influenza vaccine.

Results the study describes overall, beyond this receptor: The authors suggested that each seasonal influenza vaccination may recruit only a limited number of new T cells.

This sequence uses TRBV7-9 and TRBJ1-5; 8 central nucleotides agree with TRBD1. The receptor comes from a man aged 50 or older who received an inactivated influenza vaccine. Donor details come from another sample of the same person, matched by shared clones. Sequencing was performed on PBMCs from blood, taken roughly 15 days before vaccination. The nucleotide sequence is given as TGTGCCAGCAGCTCCGACAGGGGCCGTTTCCGCCAGCATTTT. Its coded protein is CASSSDRGRFRQHF.